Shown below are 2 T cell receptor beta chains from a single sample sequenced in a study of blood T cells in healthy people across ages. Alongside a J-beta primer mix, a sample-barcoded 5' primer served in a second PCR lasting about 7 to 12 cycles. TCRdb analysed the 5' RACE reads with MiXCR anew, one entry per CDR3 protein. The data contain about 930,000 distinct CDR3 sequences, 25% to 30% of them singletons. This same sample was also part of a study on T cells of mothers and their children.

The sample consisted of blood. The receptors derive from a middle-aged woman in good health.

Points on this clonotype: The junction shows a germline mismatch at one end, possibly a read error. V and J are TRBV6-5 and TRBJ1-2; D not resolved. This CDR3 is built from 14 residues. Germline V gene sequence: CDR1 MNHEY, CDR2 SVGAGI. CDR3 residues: CASRYSDGNYGYTF. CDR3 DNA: TGTGCCAGCAGGTACTCGGACGGCAACTATGGCTACACCTTC.

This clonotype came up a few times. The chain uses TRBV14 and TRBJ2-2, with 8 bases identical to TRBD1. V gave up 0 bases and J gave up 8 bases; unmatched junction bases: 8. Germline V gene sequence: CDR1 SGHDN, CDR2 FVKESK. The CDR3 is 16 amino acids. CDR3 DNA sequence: TGTGCCAGCAGCCAAGAGGGACAGGTCTTTGGTGGGGAGCTGTTTTTT. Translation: CASSQEGQVFGGELFF. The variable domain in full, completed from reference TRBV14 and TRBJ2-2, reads EAGVTQFPSHSVIEKGQTVTLRCDPISGHDNLYWYRRVMGKEIKFLLHFVKESKQDESGMPNNRFLAERTGGTYSTLKVQPAELEDSGVYFCASSQEGQVFGGELFFGEGSRLTVL.